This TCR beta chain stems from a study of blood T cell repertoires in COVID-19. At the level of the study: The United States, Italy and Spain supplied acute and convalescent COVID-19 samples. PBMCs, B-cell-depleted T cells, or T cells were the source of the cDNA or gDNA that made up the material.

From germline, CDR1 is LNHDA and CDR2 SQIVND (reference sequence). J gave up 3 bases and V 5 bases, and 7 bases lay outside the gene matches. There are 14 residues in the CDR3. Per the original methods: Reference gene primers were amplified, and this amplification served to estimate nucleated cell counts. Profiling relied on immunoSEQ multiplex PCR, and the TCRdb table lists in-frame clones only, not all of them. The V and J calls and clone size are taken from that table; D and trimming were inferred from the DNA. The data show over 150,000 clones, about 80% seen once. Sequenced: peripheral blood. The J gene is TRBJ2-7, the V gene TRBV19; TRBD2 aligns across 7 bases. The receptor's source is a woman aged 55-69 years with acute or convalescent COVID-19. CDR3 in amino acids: CASSFTGGNYEQYF. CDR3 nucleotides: TGTGCCAGTAGTTTCACCGGGGGGAACTACGAGCAGTACTTC.